What follows are 28 T cell receptor beta chains derived from one specimen sequenced in a study of CD4 T cells in relation to SARS-CoV-2 and coronaviruses. Their antigen targets remain unknown. Sequencing used immunoSEQ multiplex PCR; TCRdb keeps in-frame clones, though not all of them. The table shows just under 20,000 clones, with roughly four fifths occurring only once. CD4+ T cells from unexposed donors were obtained before the COVID-19 pandemic (2011-2018). After roughly ten days of culture, CD4+ T cells were isolated. The sequenced sample consisted of CD4+ T cells from PBMCs, cultured in vitro. These receptors came from a human donor in good health.

In this sample, this clone turned up a few times. The chain carries TRBV12-5 and TRBJ2-2; 11 bases match TRBD2. The germline V gene encodes CDR1 LGHNT and CDR2 FRNRAP. CDR3 length: 15 amino acids. The V and J ends lost 6 bases and 7 bases, in that order; junction bases with no gene match: 7. CDR3 amino acids: CASGRLAGSGGELFF. CDR3 coding DNA: TGTGCTAGTGGCCGACTAGCGGGGTCGGGCGGGGAGCTGTTTTTT.

V is TRBV18 and J is TRBJ2-5, with 10 bases lining up with TRBD2. CDR3 length equals 13 residues. The germline gives CDR1 KGHSH, CDR2 LQKENI. With V trimmed by 5 bases and J by 3 bases, 0 bases remained unmatched. The CDR3 here is CASSGTSEETQYF. The CDR3 DNA reads as TGTGCCAGCTCAGGGACTAGCGAAGAGACCCAGTACTTC.

This clone was found a few times. The chain carries TRBV6-2 or TRBV6-3 and TRBJ2-7, with 7 nucleotides matching TRBD1. Losses at the gene ends were 2 bases for V and 4 bases for J; bases not matched to a gene: 8. Looked up from germline, CDR1 is MNHEY and CDR2 is SVGEGT. The CDR3 length is 15 residues. In DNA, the CDR3 is TGTGCCAGCAGTTACGACAGGGTGATCGTTTACGAGCAGTACTTC. Translation gives CASSYDRVIVYEQYF.

This rearrangement joins TRBV5-4 to TRBJ2-1; a weak D match, TRBD2 (6 bases). This CDR3 spans 16 amino acids. CDR1 is SGHNT and CDR2 is YYREEE in the germline V gene (reference sequence). V was trimmed by 0 bases and J by 0 bases, leaving 10 bases between them. CDR3 in amino acids: CASSLAGGASYNEQFF. CDR3 in DNA: TGTGCCAGCAGCTTGGCGGGCGGGGCCTCCTACAATGAGCAGTTCTTC.

J is TRBJ2-1 and V is TRBV28; D gene uncertain. The CDR3 loop spans 12 amino acids. CDR1 and CDR2 from the germline V gene are MDHEN and SYDVKM. Deletions cut 2 bases from V and 3 bases from J, with 2 bases between. CDR3 region: CASSLSYNEQFF. CDR3 bases: TGTGCCAGCAGTTTAAGCTACAATGAGCAGTTCTTC. The full variable domain, rest sourced from reference TRBV28 and TRBJ2-1, is DVKVTQSSRYLVKRTGEKVFLECVQDMDHENMFWYRQDPGLGLRLIYFSYDVKMKEKGDIPEGYSVSREKKERFSLILESASTNQTSMYLCASSLSYNEQFFGPGTRLTVL.

This clone appeared a single time. The chain employs TRBV19 and TRBJ1-6, with unresolved D. The CDR3 consists of 15 residues. From germline, CDR1 is LNHDA and CDR2 SQIVND (reference sequence). Trimming stripped 5 bases from V and 8 bases from J, with 16 bases between. The CDR3 DNA reads TGTGCCAGTAGTCCTGATCTGACACGGGATTCACCCCTCCACTTT. Its translation: CASSPDLTRDSPLHF.

This rearrangement joins TRBV10-3 to TRBJ2-1; 10 bases match TRBD2. The CDR3 sequence is 18 residues long. With V trimmed by 3 bases and J by 2 bases, 10 bases remained unmatched. Germline values: CDR1 ENHRY, CDR2 SYGVKD. In DNA form, the CDR3 reads TGTGCCATCAGTGAAGGGGGTAGCGGGAGGAATACCTACAATGAGCAGTTCTTC. Translated: CAISEGGSGRNTYNEQFF.

V usage is TRBV30 and J usage is TRBJ2-3; D unclear. V was trimmed by 0 bases and J by 2 bases, leaving 6 bases between them. Germline V CDR1 and CDR2: GTSNPN, SVGIG (reference sequence). The CDR3 totals 13 residues. CDR3 sequence reads: CAWSVRYTDTQYF. In nucleotides, the CDR3 is TGTGCCTGGAGTGTACGCTACACAGATACGCAGTATTTT.

For the CDR3, the DNA is TGCAGCGTCGGGGGTGCGGGGAGAGAGACCCAGTACTTC. Translated, it gives CSVGGAGRETQYF. The genes are TRBV29-1 and TRBJ2-5, with D maybe TRBD2 (6 bases). CDR1 is SQVTM and CDR2 is ANQGSEA in the germline V gene. This CDR3 has 13 amino acids. Trimming removed 6 bases from V and 4 bases from J, with 15 bases in between.

The chain employs TRBV6-2 or TRBV6-3 and TRBJ2-7; D remains ambiguous. CDR3 length: 14 residues. Germline loops: CDR1 MNHEY, CDR2 SVGEGT. V lost 2 bases to trimming and J lost 6 bases, with 14 bases between them. CDR3 coding DNA: TGTGCCAGCAGTTACCCGGCAACGACGGGCGAGCAGTACTTC. This codes for CASSYPATTGEQYF.

The V gene is TRBV3-1 (or the pseudogene TRBV3-2), the J gene TRBJ1-6; D unresolved. Trimming took 0 bases from V and 6 from J, leaving 15 bases between them. The CDR3 totals 17 residues. Per the germline V gene, CDR1 is LGHDT and CDR2 is YNNKEL (reference sequence). CDR3 in amino acids: CASSQDPTVFTNSPLHF. The CDR3 DNA sequence: TGTGCCAGCAGCCAAGACCCAACCGTGTTCACTAATTCACCCCTCCACTTT.

This clone occurred once. V gene TRBV24-1 combines with J gene TRBJ2-7; D perhaps matches TRBD2 (5 bases). This CDR3 has 12 residues. Germline-derived CDR1 and CDR2 are KGHDR and SFDVKD. With 2 bases removed from V and 7 bases from J, the gap between germline ends came to 8 bases. This CDR3 is CATSDYGGEQYF. In DNA, the CDR3 is TGTGCCACCAGTGATTACGGCGGGGAGCAGTACTTC.

The rearrangement joins TRBV6-4 to TRBJ2-1; 11 nucleotides match TRBD2. Trimming took 4 bases from V and 6 from J; bases not matched to a gene: 2. The length of the CDR3 is 14 residues. Germline CDR1 MRHNA, CDR2 SNTAGT. The CDR3 DNA follows: TGTGCCAGCAGTGTTCTAGCGGGAGGCAATGAGCAGTTCTTC. Translation gives CASSVLAGGNEQFF.

The chain links TRBV2 to TRBJ1-2; a possible D gene is TRBD1 (5 bases). The CDR3 is 14 residues long. CDR1 SNHLY and CDR2 FYNNEI come from the germline V gene. V was cut by 3 bases and J by 4 bases, with 12 bases left in between. CDR3 DNA sequence: TGTGCCAGCAGTGAGGACACCTCCAGCTATGGCTACACCTTC. Protein sequence: CASSEDTSSYGYTF.

The CDR3 coding sequence is TGTGCCAGCAGCTCCCGGGACAGGGAATTTAGTGGCTACACCTTC. Translated, it gives CASSSRDREFSGYTF. The gene calls are TRBV5-6 and TRBJ1-2; TRBD1 agrees at 9 bases. The germline V gene encodes CDR1 SGHDT and CDR2 YYEEEE. Trimming at V came to 3 bases and at J to 7 bases, leaving 10 bases not matched to a gene. The length of the CDR3 is 15 residues.

The chain uses TRBV5-1 and TRBJ2-5; D possibly matches TRBD1 or TRBD2 (5 bases each). The germline V gene has CDR1 SGHRS and CDR2 YFSETQ. This CDR3 spans 14 amino acids. Between the trimmed V and J ends, which lost 4 bases and 2 bases, there was a span of 12 bases. The CDR3 DNA reads TGCGCCAGCAGCCTGGGGGAGCTTCAAGAGACCCAGTACTTC. This gives the protein CASSLGELQETQYF.

The chain joins TRBV5-6 to TRBJ2-7; TRBD1 matches 8 bases. V lost 6 bases and J lost 0; bases outside the gene matches: 5. The germline V gene has CDR1 SGHDT and CDR2 YYEEEE. This CDR3 is built from 14 residues. Written as DNA, the CDR3 is TGTGCCAGCACCGGACAGGGAACCTCCTACGAGCAGTACTTC. Its translation is CASTGQGTSYEQYF. Full variable domain (missing parts from reference TRBV5-6 and TRBJ2-7): DAGVTQSPTHLIKTRGQQVTLRCSPKSGHDTVSWYQQALGQGPQFIFQYYEEEERQRGNFPDRFSGHQFPNYSSELNVNALLLGDSALYLCASTGQGTSYEQYFGPGTRLTVT.

CDR3 loop: CASSLANFGDEQYF. In DNA form, the CDR3 reads TGCGCCAGCAGCTTGGCCAATTTCGGGGACGAGCAGTACTTC. The chain combines TRBV5-1 with TRBJ2-7; maybe TRBD2 (5 bases). The length of the CDR3 is 14 residues. Germline assignment: CDR1 SGHRS and CDR2 YFSETQ. V was trimmed by 0 bases and J by 5 bases, leaving 12 bases between them.

V and J are TRBV27 and TRBJ2-2; TRBD2 might be the D (6 bases). The CDR3 is 12 amino acids. V lost 4 bases to trimming and J lost 13 bases, with 13 bases between them. Germline lookup yields CDR1 MNHEY and CDR2 SMNVEV (reference sequence). The DNA of the CDR3 is TGTGCCAGCAGTTCCCCGGGGGTCAGGCTGTTTTTT. It translates to CASSSPGVRLFF.

The table lists this clone with a count of one. The V call is TRBV7-2, the J call TRBJ1-1; no firm D call. The CDR3 has 13 amino acids. CDR1 is SGHTA, CDR2 FQGNSA, per germline. Trimming pared 1 base from V and 7 bases from J, leaving 10 bases between. The CDR3 DNA is TGTGCCAGCAGCTTAGAACAGACTATTGAAGCTTTCTTT. This sequence encodes CASSLEQTIEAFF. Full variable domain (outside the CDR3, taken from reference TRBV7-2 and TRBJ1-1): GAGVSQSPSNKVTEKGKDVELRCDPISGHTALYWYRQSLGQGLEFLIYFQGNSAPDKSGLPSDRFSAERTGGSVSTLTIQRTQQEDSAVYLCASSLEQTIEAFFGQGTRLTVV.

A single count supports this clone. The rearrangement joins TRBV29-1 to TRBJ1-4, with TRBD1 matching 7 bases. The CDR3 consists of 13 residues. V shed 6 bases and J 4 bases; nucleotides not matched to a gene: 5. The germline V gene encodes CDR1 SQVTM and CDR2 ANQGSEA. CDR3 amino acids: CSVQGDGNEKLFF. For the CDR3, the DNA is TGCAGCGTCCAGGGGGACGGTAATGAAAAACTGTTTTTT.

The J gene is TRBJ1-2, the V gene TRBV4-3; D possibly corresponds to TRBD1 (5 bases). This CDR3 is built from 14 residues. The V and J ends lost 2 bases and 3 bases respectively, with 10 bases between them. Germline CDR1 LGHNA, CDR2 YSLEER. Here the CDR3 reads CASSQIKGHYGYTF. Here the CDR3 DNA reads TGCGCCAGCAGCCAAATAAAGGGGCACTATGGCTACACCTTC.

This chain joins TRBV28 and TRBJ1-3; D remains ambiguous. From germline, CDR1 is MDHEN and CDR2 SYDVKM. V was cut by 7 bases and J by 0 bases, with 19 bases left in between. CDR3 length: 17 amino acids. The CDR3 DNA is TGTGCCAGCATCCCCAGTTCCTTGTTTTCCTCTGGAAACACCATATATTTT. It codes for CASIPSSLFSSGNTIYF.

The chain uses TRBV18 and TRBJ1-5, with 12 positions matching TRBD1. The CDR3 covers 17 residues. The V gene's germline CDR1 is KGHSH and CDR2 LQKENI. The J segment lost 6 bases and the V segment lost 4 bases, leaving 10 bases of the junction unmatched. This CDR3 reads CASSLLPGQGAGQPQHF. The CDR3 DNA follows: TGTGCCAGCTCACTTTTACCGGGACAGGGGGCCGGTCAGCCCCAGCATTTT.

A few counts support this clone. The chain carries TRBV4-3 and TRBJ1-4, with D possibly matching TRBD1 (6 bases). Trimming left V 5 bases short and J 8 bases short, with 12 bases between. The CDR3 sequence is 13 residues long. The V gene's germline CDR1 is LGHNA and CDR2 YSLEER. This CDR3 reads CASSGGAKEKLFF. The CDR3 DNA reads as TGCGCCAGCAGCGGGGGGGCGAAGGAAAAACTGTTTTTT.

V is TRBV2 and J is TRBJ2-5, with 9 bases that match TRBD1. The CDR3 runs 16 residues. The V and J ends lost 9 bases and 5 bases, in that order; junction bases with no gene match: 16. Per the germline V gene, CDR1 is SNHLY and CDR2 is FYNNEI. The CDR3 coding sequence is TGTGCCAGTGGTTCGGGACAGGGTTCCCGATTGGAGACCCAGTACTTC. This gives the protein CASGSGQGSRLETQYF.

The rearrangement uses TRBV11-2 and TRBJ2-7, with D perhaps TRBD1 or TRBD2 (5 bases each). V was cut by 5 bases and J by 5 bases, with 19 bases left in between. The CDR3 is 15 residues long. The germline CDR1 and CDR2 sequences are SGHAT and FQNNGV. The CDR3 DNA sequence: TGTGCCAGCAGCGCCCGGGGCGGGCTAATTGACGAGCAGTACTTC. This codes for CASSARGGLIDEQYF.

This chain joins TRBV5-1 and TRBJ2-7; no clear D. The CDR3 has 15 amino acids. The germline gives CDR1 SGHRS, CDR2 YFSETQ. V dropped 0 bases and J dropped 6 bases, with 16 bases sitting between them. In DNA form, the CDR3 reads TGCGCCAGCAGCTTGGAGGGCAGGTCCTCCGGCGAGCAGTACTTC. The encoded protein is CASSLEGRSSGEQYF.